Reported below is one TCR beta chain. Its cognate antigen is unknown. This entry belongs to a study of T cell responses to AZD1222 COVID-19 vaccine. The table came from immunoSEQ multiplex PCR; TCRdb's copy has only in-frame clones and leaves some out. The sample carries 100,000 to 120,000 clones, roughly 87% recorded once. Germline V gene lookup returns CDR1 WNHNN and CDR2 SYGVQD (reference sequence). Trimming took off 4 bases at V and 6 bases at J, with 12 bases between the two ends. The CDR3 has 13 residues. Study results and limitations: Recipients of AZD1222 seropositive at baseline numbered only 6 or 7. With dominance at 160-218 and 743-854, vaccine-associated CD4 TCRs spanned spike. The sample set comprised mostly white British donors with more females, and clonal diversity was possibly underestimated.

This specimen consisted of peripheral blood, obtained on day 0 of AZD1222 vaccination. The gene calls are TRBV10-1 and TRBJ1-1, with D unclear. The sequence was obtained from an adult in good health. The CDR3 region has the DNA TGCGCCAGCAGTGGGGGAGGGATGCCTGAAGCTTTCTTT. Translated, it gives CASSGGGMPEAFF.